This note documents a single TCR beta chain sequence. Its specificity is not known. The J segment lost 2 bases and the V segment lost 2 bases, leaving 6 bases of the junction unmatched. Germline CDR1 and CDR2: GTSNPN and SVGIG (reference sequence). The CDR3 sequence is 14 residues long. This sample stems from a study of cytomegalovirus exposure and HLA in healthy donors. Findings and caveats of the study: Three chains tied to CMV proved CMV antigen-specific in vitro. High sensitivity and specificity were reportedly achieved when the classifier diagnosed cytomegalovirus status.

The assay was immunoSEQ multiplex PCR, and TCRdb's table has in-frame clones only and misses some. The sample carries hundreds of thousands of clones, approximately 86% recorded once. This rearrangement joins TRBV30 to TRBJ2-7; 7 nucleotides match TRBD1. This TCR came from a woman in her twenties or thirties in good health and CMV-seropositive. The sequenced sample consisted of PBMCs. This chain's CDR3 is CAWSWGQLAYEQYF. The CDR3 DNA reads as TGTGCCTGGAGTTGGGGACAGTTAGCCTACGAGCAGTACTTC. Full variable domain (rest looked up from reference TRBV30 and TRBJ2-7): SQTIHQWPATLVQPVGSPLSLECTVEGTSNPNLYWYRQAAGRGLQLLFYSVGIGQISSEVPQNLSASRPQDRQFILSSKKLLLSDSGFYLCAWSWGQLAYEQYFGPGTRLTVT.